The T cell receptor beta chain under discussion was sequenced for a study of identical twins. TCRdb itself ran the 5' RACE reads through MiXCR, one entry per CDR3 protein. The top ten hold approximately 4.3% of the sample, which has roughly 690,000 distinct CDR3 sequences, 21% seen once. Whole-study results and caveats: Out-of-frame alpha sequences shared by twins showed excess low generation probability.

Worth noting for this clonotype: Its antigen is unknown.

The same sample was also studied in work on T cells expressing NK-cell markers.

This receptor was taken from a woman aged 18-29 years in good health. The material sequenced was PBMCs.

DNA for the CDR3: TGTGCCACCAGCAGAGAAGACAGCTCCTACAATGAGCAGTTCTTC. This translates into CATSREDSSYNEQFF. The rearrangement joins TRBV15 to TRBJ2-1, with D maybe TRBD1 (5 bases). V was shortened by 0 bases and J by 0 bases, with 6 bases between the two germline ends. The CDR3 has 15 amino acids. CDR1 LNHNV and CDR2 YYDKDF come from the germline V gene (reference sequence).